The 2 T cell receptor beta chains in this list originate from one sample, sequenced in a study of OX40 agonist ivuxolimab in advanced cancers. Some clones are missing from TCRdb's copy, which holds only in-frame ones; the method was immunoSEQ multiplex PCR. The sample lists some 37,000 clones; 82% were seen once. Here the sequenced sample was CD4+ or CD8+ T cells sorted from blood, taken in a trial of the OX40 agonist ivuxolimab. These receptors originate from an adult with an advanced solid tumor such as melanoma, head and neck, liver or kidney cancer.

This sequence joins TRBV6-1 and TRBJ1-5; TRBD1 is a possible D gene (5 bases). This CDR3 has 13 residues. The germline gives CDR1 MNHNS, CDR2 SASEGT. Trimming removed 6 bases from V and 2 bases from J, with 8 bases in between. The CDR3 coding sequence is TGTGCCAGCAGCCCGGGGGGCAATCAGCCCCAGCATTTT. Translation gives CASSPGGNQPQHF.

The CDR3 region has the DNA TGTGCCAGCAGCCAACTAGCGGGAGTATCCTACGAGCAGTACTTC. It encodes CASSQLAGVSYEQYF. This chain links TRBV6-1 with TRBJ2-7; 11 bases align to TRBD2. The CDR3 consists of 15 residues. The trim removed 6 bases at V and 1 base at J, leaving 5 bases unmatched. Germline V lookup: CDR1 MNHNS, CDR2 SASEGT.